This T cell receptor beta chain was sequenced during a study of blood T cell repertoires in COVID-19. Across the whole study: T cells, B-cell-depleted T cells, or PBMCs provided the cDNA or gDNA that served as material.

Remarks on this clone: Relative to the germline gene, one junction end is altered; a read error may explain this.

From germline, CDR1 is SGHRS and CDR2 YFSETQ. The CDR3 length is 14 residues. Profiled with immunoSEQ multiplex PCR; TCRdb holds only in-frame clones, not every one. The sample holds 100,000 to 150,000 clones, roughly two thirds seen once. This receptor was taken from an older woman with acute or convalescent COVID-19. This chain connects TRBV5-1 to TRBJ2-3, with D perhaps matching TRBD1 (6 bases). Material: peripheral blood. CDR3 nucleotides: TGCGCCGGCAGCTACGGACAGAGCACAGATACGCAGTATTTT. Translating it yields CAGSYGQSTDTQYF.